This T cell receptor (beta chain) was documented in a study of shared clonotypes between healthy human individuals. General study findings and limits: The sole specimen, blood, was sampled, and tissue repertoires likely differ.

About this clone itself: The target antigen is unknown.

Libraries were prepared by immunoSEQ multiplex PCR; TCRdb keeps only in-frame clonotypes and omits some of them. The repertoire holds a few hundred thousand clones, roughly four fifths seen once, with around 12% in the top ten. The sequencing sample was made of PBMCs. This receptor was obtained from a woman between 40 and 55 years old in good health. Some clones in this sample may be carry-over from other donors' samples.

In DNA, the CDR3 is TGTGCCAGCAGCAACCGGGCCCACCGACAGGGACTTCCCAATGAGCAGTTCTTC. Amino acids: CASSNRAHRQGLPNEQFF. The V and J genes are TRBV9 and TRBJ2-1, with D perhaps matching TRBD1 (7 bases). The V end was cut by 4 bases, the J end by 6 bases, with 26 bases between. Germline CDR1 is SGDLS and CDR2 is YYNGEE. The CDR3 runs to 18 residues. Full variable domain (rest looked up from reference TRBV9 and TRBJ2-1): DSGVTQTPKHLITATGQRVTLRCSPRSGDLSVYWYQQSLDQGLQFLIQYYNGEERAKGNILERFSAQQFPDLHSELNLSSLELGDSALYFCASSNRAHRQGLPNEQFFGPGTRLTVL.